This T cell receptor (beta chain) was identified during a study of regulatory T cells in long-lasting Graves disease. General study points: Persistent patients shared more public clonotypes (roughly 3,000) than newly diagnosed patients (approximately 1,000).

The time point denotes: newly diagnosed GD, antithyroid drugs for less than 3 months. The TCR library used RNA extracted from PBMCs. Germline V gene lookup returns CDR1 KGHSH and CDR2 LQKENI. The ends lost 6 bases at V and 9 bases at J; junction bases unmatched: 4. The CDR3 has 14 amino acids. Worth noting for this clonotype: Its antigen is currently unknown.

In building TCR beta libraries, iRepertoire HTBI primers were used together with Arm-PCR of CDR3 regions. Using its own MiXCR run on the multiplex PCR reads, TCRdb lists one record per CDR3 protein. This table holds roughly 410,000 distinct CDR3 sequences, 15% found once. The data were also submitted as part of a second study, on T cells in Graves' hyperthyroidism and ophthalmopathy. From that second work: An absence of ophthalmopathy progression within 18 months meant stable Graves' hyperthyroidism. With the HTBI primer set, the TCR CDR3 went through a first round of RT-PCR.

This chain joins TRBV18 and TRBJ2-1, with 14 bases identical to TRBD2. Here the sequenced sample was peripheral blood mononuclear cells (PBMCs), taken at new diagnosis, from a patient treated with antithyroid drugs. The receptor's source is a woman aged 35 to 49 with Graves disease. CDR3 region: CASSTTSGRAEQFF. CDR3 sequence (DNA): TGTGCCAGCTCGACGACTAGCGGGAGGGCTGAGCAGTTCTTC. Looking up the rest from reference TRBV18 and TRBJ2-1 gives the full variable domain: NAGVMQNPRHLVRRRGQEARLRCSPMKGHSHVYWYRQLPEEGLKFMVYLQKENIIDESGMPKERFSAEFPKEGPSILRIQQVVRGDSAAYFCASSTTSGRAEQFFGPGTRLTVL.